The 27 T cell receptor beta chains below come from one sample, sequenced in a study of blood T cell repertoires in COVID-19. Produced via immunoSEQ multiplex PCR; TCRdb's table is partial and in-frame only. The sample shows about 140,000 clones, roughly 86% of them seen only once. The sample comprised PBMCs or T cells enriched from blood (not recorded which). These receptors all stem from a woman in her forties or fifties with acute COVID-19.

The rearrangement uses TRBV7-6 and TRBJ2-1; D gene uncertain. The CDR3 covers 14 residues. Germline CDR1 and CDR2: SGHVS and FNYEAQ. The V gene lost 4 bases and the J gene lost 8 bases, with 15 bases spanning the gap. The DNA of the CDR3 is TGTGCCAGCAGCTCCACTAACTTTGCGGATGAGCAGTTCTTC. Translated: CASSSTNFADEQFF.

The CDR3 reads CASSTGSQETQYF. DNA of the CDR3: TGTGCCAGCAGTACGGGATCACAAGAGACCCAGTACTTC. The genes are TRBV2 and TRBJ2-5; a weak D match, TRBD2 (5 bases). Germline V lookup: CDR1 SNHLY, CDR2 FYNNEI. The ends were cut back, 5 bases at V and 2 bases at J, with 9 bases in the middle. The CDR3 spans 13 residues.

The J gene is TRBJ2-7, the V gene TRBV10-3; 9 bases align to TRBD1. Germline V gene sequence: CDR1 ENHRY, CDR2 SYGVKD. The CDR3 extends over 15 amino acids. The junction had 5 bases not matched to a gene; V was cut back by 5 bases and J by 0 bases. Written as DNA, the CDR3 is TGTGCCATCAGTAACCCGGGACAGGGCTCCTACGAGCAGTACTTC. Translated, it gives CAISNPGQGSYEQYF.

The chain employs TRBV7-8 and TRBJ2-7; D is possibly TRBD2 (5 bases). This CDR3 contains 16 residues. With 5 bases removed from V and 0 bases from J, the gap between germline ends came to 17 bases. Germline loops: CDR1 SGHVS, CDR2 FQNEAQ. The CDR3 DNA reads as TGTGCCAGCAGCCCCACCCGGGGTTCCAGCTCCTACGAGCAGTACTTC. It is translated as CASSPTRGSSSYEQYF.

This chain joins TRBV6-5 and TRBJ1-2, with 8 bases aligning to TRBD1. Unmatched junction bases numbered 8, after V lost 8 bases and J lost 3 bases. CDR1 is MNHEY, CDR2 SVGAGI, per germline. The CDR3 has 14 amino acids. The chain's CDR3 is CASLTGERHYGYTF. CDR3 bases: TGTGCCAGCCTGACAGGGGAGCGTCACTATGGCTACACCTTC.

The chain has TRBV4-1 and TRBJ2-1; no clear D. The V and J ends lost 0 bases and 0 bases respectively, with 15 bases between them. This CDR3 spans 18 amino acids. Germline V gene data show CDR1 as MGHRA and CDR2 as YSYEKL. CDR3 DNA sequence: TGCGCCAGCAGCCAAGAGCCGGTAGCCCCGAGCTCCTACAATGAGCAGTTCTTC. Translated, it gives CASSQEPVAPSSYNEQFF.

V usage is TRBV9 and J usage is TRBJ1-2, with 9 positions matching TRBD1. There are 17 residues in the CDR3. The germline V gene has CDR1 SGDLS and CDR2 YYNGEE. The J segment lost 4 bases and the V segment lost 2 bases, leaving 12 bases of the junction unmatched. The CDR3 sequence is CASSVAGQGESVYGYTF. In nucleotides, the CDR3 is TGTGCCAGCAGCGTGGCGGGACAGGGAGAGTCAGTCTATGGCTACACCTTC.

V gene TRBV5-1 combines with J gene TRBJ2-7, with 7 bases aligning to TRBD1. This CDR3 has 14 residues. V was pared by 0 bases and J by 2 bases, with 2 bases of the junction left unmatched. Germline assignment: CDR1 SGHRS and CDR2 YFSETQ. CDR3 in amino acids: CASSLGDSTYEQYF. The DNA of the CDR3 is TGCGCCAGCAGCTTGGGGGACAGCACCTACGAGCAGTACTTC.

The genes are TRBV2 and TRBJ1-2; D remains unclear. The length of the CDR3 is 13 residues. Germline loops: CDR1 SNHLY, CDR2 FYNNEI. V was trimmed by 10 bases and J by 8 bases, leaving 20 bases between them. The CDR3 is CATKPWRSEGYTF. DNA of the CDR3: TGTGCCACCAAACCGTGGAGGTCCGAGGGCTACACCTTC.

This clone was detected only a few times. CDR3 protein: CASSSLAGGPHEQYF. CDR3 bases: TGCGCCAGCAGCTCGCTAGCGGGAGGGCCCCACGAGCAGTACTTC. The chain links TRBV5-1 to TRBJ2-7; 12 bases are shared with TRBD2. V lost 3 bases, J lost 5 bases, and 6 bases stayed unmatched. The CDR3 length is 15 residues. Germline CDR1 is SGHRS and CDR2 is YFSETQ.

The rearrangement links TRBV7-3 to TRBJ2-1; 7 bases align to TRBD2. V lost 1 base, J lost 6 bases, and 3 bases stayed unmatched. CDR1 SGHTA and CDR2 FQGTGA come from the germline V gene. This CDR3 has 14 amino acids. The CDR3, as DNA: TGTGCCAGCAGCTTAAGGGGGACTACCAATGAGCAGTTCTTC. This encodes CASSLRGTTNEQFF.

This clone was observed a single time. The V and J genes are TRBV5-5 and TRBJ2-7, with D possibly matching TRBD2 (6 bases). The CDR3 consists of 16 residues. V was shortened by 4 bases and J by 1 base, with 18 bases between the two germline ends. Looked up from germline, CDR1 is SGHKS and CDR2 is YYEKEE (reference sequence). The DNA of the CDR3 is TGTGCCAGCAGCGACGGATCTCTAGCGTATTCCTACGAGCAGTACTTC. As protein: CASSDGSLAYSYEQYF.

This chain joins TRBV9 and TRBJ2-7, with D perhaps TRBD1 (5 bases). V lost 0 bases to trimming and J lost 2 bases, with 12 bases between them. The CDR3 is 15 amino acids. In germline, CDR1 is SGDLS, CDR2 YYNGEE. CDR3 bases: TGTGCCAGCAGCGTAGGAACAACAGGCCCCTACGAGCAGTACTTC. Amino acids: CASSVGTTGPYEQYF.

The chain has TRBV20-1 and TRBJ1-5; D unclear. The CDR3 consists of 13 residues. V was shortened by 3 bases and J by 4 bases, with 10 bases between the two germline ends. Per the germline V gene, CDR1 is DFQATT and CDR2 is SNEGSKA (reference sequence). CDR3 bases: TGCAGTGCTAGTGGAGGGCGAAATCAGCCCCAGCATTTT. Its protein is CSASGGRNQPQHF.

The chain links TRBV29-1 to TRBJ1-4; D unclear. Germline V CDR1 and CDR2: SQVTM, ANQGSEA. The V end was cut by 7 bases, the J end by 0 bases, with 9 bases between. This CDR3 region has 13 residues. The CDR3 sequence is CSATPATNEKLFF. The CDR3 nucleotides read TGCAGCGCAACACCCGCAACTAATGAAAAACTGTTTTTT.

The chain is built from TRBV19 and TRBJ2-7; 9 bases are a match to TRBD1. CDR1 and CDR2 (germline): LNHDA, SQIVND (reference sequence). The CDR3 sequence is 15 residues long. The V and J ends lost 8 bases and 2 bases, in that order; junction bases with no gene match: 10. The CDR3 loop is CASQPGGTGTYEQYF. CDR3 DNA sequence: TGTGCCAGTCAACCAGGGGGGACAGGGACCTACGAGCAGTACTTC.

This chain joins TRBV7-9 and TRBJ1-2; 9 nucleotides align to TRBD1. Germline values: CDR1 SEHNR, CDR2 FQNEAQ (reference sequence). This CDR3 contains 14 residues. J gave up 8 bases and V 4 bases, and 8 bases lay outside the gene matches. CDR3 bases: TGTGCCAGCAGCTATGAACAGGGGGCACTGGGCTACACCTTC. It translates to CASSYEQGALGYTF.

This chain links TRBV11-3 with TRBJ2-7, with 7 bases that match TRBD1. CDR1 and CDR2 from the germline V gene are SGHNT and YENEEA. V gave up 5 bases and J gave up 3 bases; unmatched junction bases: 4. The CDR3 runs to 13 residues. The CDR3 region is CASSKDRDYEQYF. The DNA for the CDR3 is TGTGCCAGCAGCAAAGACAGGGACTACGAGCAGTACTTC. Combining the CDR3 with reference TRBV11-3 and TRBJ2-7 gives the whole variable domain EAGVVQSPRYKIIEKKQPVAFWCNPISGHNTLYWYLQNLGQGPELLIRYENEEAVDDSQLPKDRFSAERLKGVDSTLKIQPAELGDSAVYLCASSKDRDYEQYFGPGTRLTVT.

The genes are TRBV3-1 (or the pseudogene TRBV3-2) and TRBJ2-7; D possibly corresponds to TRBD2 (7 bases). Germline values: CDR1 LGHDT, CDR2 YNNKEL (reference sequence). This CDR3 contains 17 residues. V shed 3 bases and J shed 0 bases, with 18 bases lying between them. The chain's CDR3 is CASSQRGGGPSSYEQYF. CDR3 nucleotide sequence: TGTGCCAGCAGCCAGAGGGGAGGGGGACCGAGCTCCTACGAGCAGTACTTC.

The CDR3 DNA is TGTGCCAGCAGCTCAGGGGATTATAATTCACCCCTCCACTTT. It yields the protein CASSSGDYNSPLHF. The V and J genes are TRBV9 and TRBJ1-6; perhaps TRBD1 as D (6 bases). CDR3 length: 14 residues. V was pared by 4 bases and J by 4 bases, with 9 bases between. From germline, CDR1 is SGDLS and CDR2 YYNGEE.

The chain uses TRBV7-9 and TRBJ2-1, with a weak D call TRBD1 (7 bases). V lost 5 bases to trimming and J lost 7 bases, with 24 bases between them. The length of the CDR3 is 17 residues. From germline, CDR1 is SEHNR and CDR2 FQNEAQ (reference sequence). The CDR3 reads CASSQTWAEGARNEQFF. In DNA, the CDR3 is TGTGCCAGCAGCCAAACCTGGGCGGAGGGGGCTAGGAATGAGCAGTTCTTC.

This chain uses TRBV7-9 with TRBJ1-1; possibly TRBD1 for D (5 bases). This CDR3 is 15 amino acids long. The ends were cut back, 5 bases at V and 6 bases at J, with 19 bases in the middle. Germline CDR1 reads SEHNR; CDR2 reads FQNEAQ (reference sequence). The CDR3 DNA reads as TGTGCCAGCAGCCTGGGGGGAGGGTTGTACGCTGAAGCTTTCTTT. It translates to CASSLGGGLYAEAFF.

The V and J genes are TRBV21-1 and TRBJ2-3; TRBD2 reflects the table's D call only, with no check against the DNA. TRBV21-1 is shown as a pseudogene. CDR3 length equals 18 residues. The CDR3 region has the DNA TGTGCCAGCAGCAAAGCGCCGGGACTAGCGGTTTGCACAGATACGCAGTATTTT. This sequence encodes CASSKAPGLAVCTDTQYF.

The V and J genes are TRBV27 and TRBJ1-4, with a tentative D call TRBD1 (5 bases). The CDR3 covers 13 residues. Germline V gives CDR1 MNHEY, CDR2 SMNVEV (reference sequence). Trimming removed 6 bases at V and 8 bases at J, with 13 bases between. CDR3 region: CASRSGNQEKLFF. CDR3 nucleotide sequence: TGTGCCAGCAGATCAGGGAATCAAGAAAAACTGTTTTTT. The whole variable domain, filled in from reference TRBV27 and TRBJ1-4, reads EAQVTQNPRYLITVTGKKLTVTCSQNMNHEYMSWYRQDPGLGLRQIYYSMNVEVTDKGDVPEGYKVSRKEKRNFPLILESPSPNQTSLYFCASRSGNQEKLFFGSGTQLSVL.

CDR3 nucleotide sequence: TGTGCCAGTAGCGAAGGGACAGGGCCAACCTACGAGCAGTACTTC. Translated, it gives CASSEGTGPTYEQYF. The rearrangement joins TRBV19 to TRBJ2-7; 9 nucleotides match TRBD1. The length of the CDR3 is 15 residues. The J segment lost 2 bases and the V segment lost 6 bases, leaving 8 bases of the junction unmatched. Germline V gene sequence: CDR1 LNHDA, CDR2 SQIVND (reference sequence).

This chain uses TRBV25-1 with TRBJ1-2, with 11 nucleotides matching TRBD1. CDR3 length: 15 amino acids. Germline V CDR1 and CDR2: MGHDK, SYGVNS. J was trimmed by 7 bases and V by 7 bases; bases with no gene match: 11. The CDR3 sequence: CASTRGTGGYSGYTF. CDR3 DNA sequence: TGTGCCAGCACCCGCGGGACAGGGGGATACAGTGGCTACACCTTC.

The V call is TRBV7-9, the J call TRBJ2-1; 7 nucleotides line up with TRBD2. Unmatched junction bases numbered 5, after V lost 5 bases and J lost 7 bases. The length of the CDR3 is 13 residues. The germline V gene encodes CDR1 SEHNR and CDR2 FQNEAQ (reference sequence). This chain's CDR3 is CASSTEAGNEQFF. Written as DNA, the CDR3 is TGTGCCAGCAGCACCGAAGCGGGGAATGAGCAGTTCTTC.